One sample yielded the 17 T cell receptor beta chains listed below, sequenced in a study of cytomegalovirus exposure and HLA in healthy donors. Libraries were prepared by immunoSEQ multiplex PCR; TCRdb keeps only in-frame clonotypes and omits some of them. Counted here are roughly 90,000 clones, 85% occurring once; the ten biggest clones make up 20%. Sequenced: PBMCs. These TCRs come from a man between 18 and 35 years old in good health and CMV-seropositive.

The rearrangement links TRBV18 to TRBJ1-2; D not resolved. V was clipped by 4 bases and J by 7 bases, with 7 bases between them. The CDR3 has 11 residues. The germline V gene encodes CDR1 KGHSH and CDR2 LQKENI. In DNA form, the CDR3 reads TGTGCCAGCTCACTATCAGGTGGCTACACCTTC. Translation gives CASSLSGGYTF.

The V call is TRBV27, the J call TRBJ2-3, with 9 bases aligning to TRBD1. CDR1 is MNHEY, CDR2 SMNVEV, per germline (reference sequence). The CDR3 consists of 16 residues. J gave up 0 bases and V 4 bases, and 5 bases lay outside the gene matches. The CDR3 protein is CASSSGQGSSTDTQYF. CDR3 bases: TGTGCCAGCAGTTCCGGACAGGGGTCAAGCACAGATACGCAGTATTTT.

The chain uses TRBV19 and TRBJ2-4; 13 bases fit TRBD2. Germline V CDR1 and CDR2: LNHDA, SQIVND (reference sequence). Losses at the gene ends were 4 bases for V and 0 bases for J; bases not matched to a gene: 12. The CDR3 contains 20 residues. CDR3 region: CASSNSRTSGRGGAKNIQYF. The CDR3, as DNA: TGTGCCAGTAGTAACTCCCGGACTAGCGGGAGAGGAGGAGCCAAAAACATTCAGTACTTC.

This chain connects TRBV6-4 to TRBJ2-5; 7 bases fit TRBD1. Losses at the gene ends were 6 bases for V and 1 base for J; bases not matched to a gene: 14. The V gene's germline CDR1 is MRHNA and CDR2 SNTAGT. The CDR3 spans 17 residues. CDR3 sequence (DNA): TGTGCCAGCAGGAGGGGGCTGAGACAGACTTTCCAAGAGACCCAGTACTTC. This sequence encodes CASRRGLRQTFQETQYF.

The chain carries TRBV4-1 and TRBJ2-7, with 10 bases aligning to TRBD1. The CDR3 loop spans 17 amino acids. The ends lost 3 bases at V and 7 bases at J; junction bases unmatched: 15. The germline CDR1 and CDR2 sequences are MGHRA and YSYEKL. The CDR3 nucleotides are TGCGCCAGCAGCCAGGCGACAGGGGGCCCTTCCGTGGGGGAGCAGTACTTC. This translates into CASSQATGGPSVGEQYF.

V gene TRBV6-5 combines with J gene TRBJ2-5; D gene uncertain. The germline CDR1 and CDR2 sequences are MNHEY and SVGAGI. The CDR3 is 14 amino acids. Trimming shortened V by 2 bases and J by 2 bases, and 9 bases separated the two germline ends. In DNA, the CDR3 is TGTGCCAGCAGTTACCAGGCTGGACAAGAGACCCAGTACTTC. Translating gives CASSYQAGQETQYF.

The CDR3 loop reads CASSLGTGNYEQYF. The CDR3 DNA reads as TGTGCCAGCAGCTTAGGGACAGGGAACTACGAGCAGTACTTC. The chain couples TRBV11-1 to TRBJ2-7; 8 bases match TRBD1. This CDR3 is 14 amino acids long. From germline, CDR1 is SGHAT and CDR2 FQDESV (reference sequence). V lost 1 base, J lost 3 bases, and 2 bases stayed unmatched.

The chain recombines TRBV6-5 with TRBJ2-5; D ambiguous. There are 14 residues in the CDR3. Deletions cut 2 bases from V and 4 bases from J, with 11 bases between. CDR1 and CDR2 (germline): MNHEY, SVGAGI. The CDR3 nucleotides are TGTGCCAGCAGTTACGGGTTAGCACTAGAGACCCAGTACTTC. Its translation: CASSYGLALETQYF.

The chain couples TRBV5-5 to TRBJ2-1, with 7 bases matching TRBD1. The J segment lost 8 bases and the V segment lost 4 bases, leaving 6 bases of the junction unmatched. Germline CDR1 is SGHKS and CDR2 is YYEKEE (reference sequence). The CDR3 extends over 13 amino acids. This CDR3 is CASSVRQGDEQFF. The DNA for the CDR3 is TGTGCCAGCAGCGTTAGACAGGGCGATGAGCAGTTCTTC.

As for this clone: The sample contains more than one DNA sequence encoding this CDR3. J is TRBJ1-1 and V is TRBV2; D ambiguous. V was cut by 7 bases and J by 5 bases, with 8 bases left in between. Germline V CDR1 and CDR2: SNHLY, FYNNEI. There are 11 residues in the CDR3. Here the CDR3 DNA reads TGTGCCAGCAACGGAGGGACTGAAGCTTTCTTT. This sequence encodes CASNGGTEAFF.

The chain uses TRBV12-5 and TRBJ2-1, with 7 bases identical to TRBD2. V shed 4 bases, J shed 8 bases, and the junction held 11 bases outside the gene matches. The CDR3 is made up of 15 amino acids. In germline, CDR1 is LGHNT, CDR2 FRNRAP. CDR3 in amino acids: CASGSSRDYLHEQFF. The CDR3 region has the DNA TGTGCTAGTGGTTCCTCCCGGGACTACCTTCATGAGCAGTTCTTC.

V and J are TRBV10-3 and TRBJ1-1, with D uncertain. V lost 0 bases and J lost 10, with 15 bases in between. Germline CDR1 reads ENHRY; CDR2 reads SYGVKD. The CDR3 is made up of 14 amino acids. The CDR3 sequence: CAISESDLPMGAFF. The DNA for the CDR3 is TGTGCCATCAGTGAGTCTGACTTACCGATGGGAGCTTTCTTT.

The chain employs TRBV5-1 and TRBJ2-3; the match to TRBD2 covers 11 bases. Trimming took 6 bases from V and 2 from J; bases not matched to a gene: 8. Per the germline V gene, CDR1 is SGHRS and CDR2 is YFSETQ. This CDR3 has 16 amino acids. The CDR3 sequence: CASTPGLAGPTDTQYF. The CDR3 DNA follows: TGCGCCAGCACACCTGGACTAGCGGGCCCCACAGATACGCAGTATTTT.

This clone was counted between two and nine times. A far larger clone is one nucleotide away, so this likely arose from a read error. The chain links TRBV14 to TRBJ1-1; TRBD1 is a possible D gene (6 bases). Trimming cost V 0 bases and J 4 bases, with 9 bases left between them. This CDR3 spans 14 amino acids. Germline V CDR1 and CDR2: SGHDN, FVKESK. The CDR3 loop reads CASSQEPGATEAFF. CDR3 coding DNA: TGTGCCAGCAGCCAAGAGCCAGGGGCCACTGAAGCTTTCTTT.

This clone is a singleton in its sample. The V gene is TRBV2, the J gene TRBJ2-7, with a weak D call TRBD2 (6 bases). Trimming removed 2 bases at V and 7 bases at J, with 15 bases between. CDR1 is SNHLY and CDR2 is FYNNEI in the germline V gene. This CDR3 region has 14 residues. The CDR3 loop reads CASSERDSTGEQYV. In DNA form, the CDR3 reads TGTGCCAGCAGTGAAAGGGACTCGACCGGGGAGCAGTACGTC.

The genes are TRBV18 and TRBJ2-7, with 8 bases that match TRBD1. This CDR3 has 16 residues. The V segment lost 1 base and the J segment 6 bases; nucleotides outside the gene matches: 11. The germline CDR1 and CDR2 sequences are KGHSH and LQKENI. The DNA of the CDR3 is TGTGCCAGCTCACCACTTGGGACAGGAGCAACCCTCGAGCAGTACTTC. Encoded protein: CASSPLGTGATLEQYF.

This chain links TRBV9 with TRBJ2-2; TRBD1 matches 9 bases. Trimming at V came to 3 bases and at J to 3 bases, leaving 9 bases not matched to a gene. This CDR3 spans 17 amino acids. Looked up from germline, CDR1 is SGDLS and CDR2 is YYNGEE. CDR3 protein: CASSARPGTGYTGELFF. In DNA form, the CDR3 reads TGTGCCAGCAGCGCCCGCCCCGGGACAGGGTACACCGGGGAGCTGTTTTTT.